The entry below describes one T cell receptor beta chain. The antigen remains undetermined. In the original workflow: A classifier for distant metastasis in papillary thyroid cancer was constructed using CDR3 differences observed across clinicopathological groups. TCRdb re-clonotyped the PCR reads through MiXCR. TCRdb's processing, not the study's, gives the V and J calls here. The table includes about 11,000 clones, more than 25% detected once. These data come from a study of metastatic and nonmetastatic thyroid tumors. Study-wide background: The comparison covered peripheral blood and tumor or nodule tissue in malignant and benign thyroid patients.

Overall study findings and caveats: A significant increase in TCR beta diversity was reportedly seen in malignant thyroid tumors relative to benign nodules, in blood and tumor.

Every patient underwent thyroid surgery untreated. The CDR3 loop spans 12 amino acids. Per germline, CDR1 GTSNPN and CDR2 SVGIG (reference sequence). J was trimmed by 7 bases and V by 5 bases; bases with no gene match: 5. This receptor was obtained from a female donor with papillary thyroid cancer or a benign thyroid nodule (not recorded which). Some clones in this sample may be carry-over from other donors' samples. The chain is built from TRBV30 and TRBJ1-2; 9 nucleotides line up with TRBD1. The sample comprised tumor tissue. CDR3 DNA sequence: TGTGCCTGGGGGGACAGGGAGTTTGGCTACACCTTC. It codes for CAWGDREFGYTF.